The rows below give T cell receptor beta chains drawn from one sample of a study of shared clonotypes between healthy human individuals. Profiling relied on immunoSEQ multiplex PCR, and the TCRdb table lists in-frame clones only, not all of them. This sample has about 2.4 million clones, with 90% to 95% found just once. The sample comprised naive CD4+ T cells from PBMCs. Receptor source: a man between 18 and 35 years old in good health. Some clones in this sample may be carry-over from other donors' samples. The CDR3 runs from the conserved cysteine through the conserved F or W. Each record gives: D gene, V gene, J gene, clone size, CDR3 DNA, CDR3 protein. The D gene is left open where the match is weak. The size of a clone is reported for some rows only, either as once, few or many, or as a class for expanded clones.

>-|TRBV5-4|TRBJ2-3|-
TGTGCCAGCAGCTTGGCTGGGGGGGCTAGCACAGATACGCAGTATTTT
CASSLAGGASTDTQYF
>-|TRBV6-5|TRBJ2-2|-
TGTGCCAGCAGTCTTCTTCCGCGGGACACCGGGGAGCTGTTTTTT
CASSLLPRDTGELFF
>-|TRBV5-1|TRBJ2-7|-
TGCGCCAGCAGCTTATGGTCTCCGGTTGCGGGCCGGTCCTACGAGCAGTACTTC
CASSLWSPVAGRSYEQYF
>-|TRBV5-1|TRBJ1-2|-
TGCGCCAGCAGCTTTCAGGATAACTATGGCTACACCTTC
CASSFQDNYGYTF
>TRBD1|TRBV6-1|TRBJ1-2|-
TGTGCCAGCAGTGAGATGGGACAGGGATTCTATGGCTACACCTTC
CASSEMGQGFYGYTF
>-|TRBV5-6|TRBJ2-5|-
TGTGCCAGCAGCTTGGTGGCCCTAAGGGGGGAGACCCAGTACTTC
CASSLVALRGETQYF
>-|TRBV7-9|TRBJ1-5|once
TGTGCCAGCAGCTTAACCGGGGCTAGACAGCCCCAGCATTTT
CASSLTGARQPQHF
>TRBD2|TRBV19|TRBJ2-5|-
TGTGCCAGTAGTCCCGGGGGGGGTCGCGAGACCCAGTACTTC
CASSPGGGRETQYF
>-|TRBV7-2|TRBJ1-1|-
TGTGCCAGCAGCCCCTTACGGGGGGACACTGAAGCTTTCTTT
CASSPLRGDTEAFF
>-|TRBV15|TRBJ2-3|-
TGTGCCACCAGCAGAGCGACCGATGGTGGAGATACGCAGTATTTT
CATSRATDGGDTQYF
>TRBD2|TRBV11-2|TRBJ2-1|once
TGTGCCAGCAGCTTAGTAGCGGGAGGGTACAATGAGCAGTTCTTC
CASSLVAGGYNEQFF
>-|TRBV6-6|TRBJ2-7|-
TGTGCCAGTTCCCTCGGCGGGAAACCCTACGAGCAGTACTTC
CASSLGGKPYEQYF
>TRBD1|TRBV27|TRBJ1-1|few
TGTGCCAGCAGTTTGGACAGGATGAACACTGAAGCTTTCTTT
CASSLDRMNTEAFF
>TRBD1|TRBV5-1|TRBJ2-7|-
TGCGCCAGCCGCGGCCTGGGACAGGGGGCCTGGGAGCAGTACTTC
CASRGLGQGAWEQYF
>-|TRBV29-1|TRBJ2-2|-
TGCAGCGTTGCCCTCCGGGTTCCAGGGCTTAACACCGGGGAGCTGTTTTTT
CSVALRVPGLNTGELFF
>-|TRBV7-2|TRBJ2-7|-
TGTGCCAGCAGCGCGGGACATGGAGACTACGAGCAGTACTTC
CASSAGHGDYEQYF
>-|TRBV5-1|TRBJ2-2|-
TGCGCCAGCATTGACAGGTCCACCGGGGAGCTGTTTTTT
CASIDRSTGELFF
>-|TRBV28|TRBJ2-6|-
TGTGCCAGCAGGGGCGGCGGGGCCAACGTCCTGACTTTC
CASRGGGANVLTF
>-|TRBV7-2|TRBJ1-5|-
TGTGCCAGCAGCTTAGCGGGCACTACCAATCAGCCCCAGCATTTT
CASSLAGTTNQPQHF
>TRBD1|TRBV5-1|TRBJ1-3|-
TGCGCCAGCAGCCCAGGGGGAGTCTCTGGAAACACCATATATTTT
CASSPGGVSGNTIYF
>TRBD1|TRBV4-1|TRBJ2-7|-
TGCGCCAGCAGCCAAGTCGGACTTTGGACAGGGGGGACCTACGAGCAGTACTTC
CASSQVGLWTGGTYEQYF
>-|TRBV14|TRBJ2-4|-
TGTGCCAGCAGCTCGGGGCCGGCGGGCATTCAGTACTTC
CASSSGPAGIQYF
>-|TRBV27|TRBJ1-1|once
TGTGCCAGCAGTTTATTCGGCCAGCCATGGGGTGACACTGAAGCTTTCTTT
CASSLFGQPWGDTEAFF